Below, 8 T cell receptor beta chains from the same sample are listed, as sequenced in a study of cytomegalovirus exposure and HLA in healthy donors. A multiplex PCR was run with 60 Vbeta primers and 13 Jbeta primers. Sequencing used immunoSEQ multiplex PCR; TCRdb keeps in-frame clones, though not all of them. The sample lists 100,000 to 150,000 clones, around 77% occurring once. Sequenced input: PBMCs. The receptors derive from a woman aged 60-75 years in good health and CMV-seronegative.

V usage is TRBV10-1 and J usage is TRBJ1-1; a weak D match, TRBD1 (6 bases). Trimming took off 4 bases at V and 4 bases at J, with 10 bases between the two ends. The CDR3 is 13 residues long. The germline CDR1 and CDR2 sequences are WNHNN and SYGVQD (reference sequence). CDR3 amino acids: CASSGQVGTEAFF. CDR3 bases: TGCGCCAGCAGTGGACAGGTTGGCACTGAAGCTTTCTTT.

This chain links TRBV27 with TRBJ2-1, with a weak D call TRBD1 (6 bases). The CDR3 totals 14 residues. In germline, CDR1 is MNHEY, CDR2 SMNVEV (reference sequence). Deletions cut 2 bases from V and 6 bases from J, with 11 bases between. The CDR3 loop reads CASSLVAGANEQFF. CDR3 coding DNA: TGTGCCAGCAGTTTAGTTGCAGGGGCCAATGAGCAGTTCTTC.

This chain links TRBV13 with TRBJ2-2; 9 bases are shared with TRBD1. In germline, CDR1 is PRHDT, CDR2 FYEKMQ (reference sequence). The J segment lost 6 bases and the V segment lost 5 bases, leaving 10 bases of the junction unmatched. The CDR3 contains 16 residues. Here the CDR3 reads CASSPTGDRVAGELFF. CDR3 bases: TGTGCCAGCAGCCCCACCGGGGACAGGGTTGCCGGGGAGCTGTTTTTT.

Only one count was recorded for this clone. The chain recombines TRBV28 with TRBJ2-7, with D possibly being TRBD1 (5 bases). V lost 4 bases and J lost 0, with 19 bases in between. Germline V gives CDR1 MDHEN, CDR2 SYDVKM. The length of the CDR3 is 17 residues. CDR3 loop: CASSSPPGQADSYEQYF. The CDR3, as DNA: TGTGCCAGCAGTTCCCCCCCCGGACAAGCCGACTCCTACGAGCAGTACTTC.

The chain is built from TRBV19 and TRBJ1-5, with TRBD1 matching 9 bases. This CDR3 region has 18 residues. Germline V gene lookup returns CDR1 LNHDA and CDR2 SQIVND (reference sequence). V shed 5 bases and J 6 bases; nucleotides not matched to a gene: 17. CDR3 region: CASSLSSGQGRHGQPQHF. CDR3 nucleotide sequence: TGTGCCAGTAGTCTTTCATCGGGACAGGGAAGGCATGGTCAGCCCCAGCATTTT. Full variable domain (remainder filled in from reference TRBV19 and TRBJ1-5): DGGITQSPKYLFRKEGQNVTLSCEQNLNHDAMYWYRQDPGQGLRLIYYSQIVNDFQKGDIAEGYSVSREKKESFPLTVTSAQKNPTAFYLCASSLSSGQGRHGQPQHFGDGTRLSIL.

The gene calls are TRBV5-1 and TRBJ1-4, with a tentative D call TRBD1 (6 bases). This CDR3 has 14 amino acids. Germline lookup yields CDR1 SGHRS and CDR2 YFSETQ. The V and J ends lost 4 bases and 8 bases respectively, with 15 bases between them. The CDR3 nucleotides read TGCGCCAGCAGCCCGGACAGAGTAGTGGAAAAACTGTTTTTT. It translates to CASSPDRVVEKLFF.

Remarks on this clone: The junction differs from germline at one of its ends, possibly a read error. The V and J genes are TRBV7-3 and TRBJ1-1; D gene uncertain. This CDR3 is 15 amino acids long. The V gene's germline CDR1 is SGHTA and CDR2 FQGTGA. The CDR3 DNA sequence: TGTTCCAGCAGCTTCGCCCCGATTCGGGAGACTGAAGCTTTCTTT. It specifies CSSSFAPIRETEAFF.

In this sample, this clone turned up a few times. The V call is TRBV5-4, the J call TRBJ1-6; TRBD1 matches 8 bases. With 6 bases clipped from V and 6 bases from J, the junction kept 5 bases outside the gene matches. The CDR3 length is 14 residues. CDR1 SGHNT and CDR2 YYREEE come from the germline V gene (reference sequence). CDR3 sequence reads: CASTKTGANSPLHF. In nucleotides, the CDR3 is TGTGCCAGCACCAAGACAGGGGCTAATTCACCCCTCCACTTT.